Listed below are T cell receptor beta chains from one sample, sequenced in a study of shared clonotypes between healthy human individuals. The data were produced by immunoSEQ multiplex PCR, yet TCRdb's version contains in-frame clones alone and is incomplete. The profile shows some 2.1 million clones, about 95% of them singletons. Material: naive CD4+ T cells sorted from blood. These receptors were collected from a man aged 18-30 years in good health. Each CDR3 is given with its conserved first and last residue. The order of the fields is D gene, V gene, CDR3 protein. D genes are given only for firm matches.

-	TRBV10-3	CAIGTGFIGYTF
-	TRBV6-1	CASRGGSSPLHF
-	TRBV15	CATMRGFNEKLFF
-	TRBV5-1	CASSLDSSNTEAFF
TRBD2	TRBV5-1	CASSLDGGRVMDEQFF
-	TRBV29-1	CSVEDLGTSGNTIYF
-	TRBV7-2	CASSLGQPQTGELFF
-	TRBV2	CASSNQNKDQETQYF
-	TRBV27	CASSRRQGDTGELFF
TRBD2	TRBV7-2	CASSLARTSGSPYEQYF
TRBD1	TRBV5-1	CASSLGGGSQETQYF
-	TRBV5-6	CASSSGPGNSGNTIYF
-	TRBV7-7	CASSPLYQETQYF
-	TRBV4-1	CASSQGESSQVGNQPQHF
-	TRBV6-5	CASRTPGSEAFF
-	TRBV30	CAWSLGTLTSSYNEQFF
-	TRBV28	CASSLIDRYNEQFF
TRBD1	TRBV10-3	CAISDLGQGAPRVGYTF
-	TRBV19	CASSSMGTVPGKSVF
-	TRBV21-1	CASSKSVGGGYNEQFF
TRBD2	TRBV6-5	CASSYLREGTEQFF
TRBD1	TRBV18	CASSLQGTGGNEQFF
TRBD1	TRBV6-6	CASTDGIQQGDYGYTF
-	TRBV10-3	CAISESGSMNTEAFF
-	TRBV5-4	CASSQGTPSTDTQYF
-	TRBV10-3	CAIGGLSYEQYF
-	TRBV5-1	CASSSTLRDNIHPLHF
-	TRBV9	CASSARDRGSYEQYF
-	TRBV7-3	CASSPNLNEQFF
TRBD1	TRBV6-1	CASSSGQYYGYTF
-	TRBV10-1	CASSESIQDQTQYF
-	TRBV30	CAWSGESQETQYF
TRBD1	TRBV18	CASSPRQGDTGELFF
-	TRBV20-1	CSAILGGGYTF
-	TRBV30	CAWNHRDTQYF
TRBD1	TRBV10-3	CAIRPGQQPNYGYTF
TRBD1	TRBV11-2	CASSLATGVDGYTF
-	TRBV11-2	CASSPMLGSSSYNEQFF
TRBD2	TRBV6-1	CASSVSGGTTDTQYF
-	TRBV7-2	CASSPAPYNEQFF
-	TRBV9	CASSRDITNYEQYF
-	TRBV19	CATRRTRISYEQYF
TRBD1	TRBV5-1	CASSRQGVNTEAFF
TRBD2	TRBV5-4	CASSLARREGYQYF
-	TRBV14	CASSQDFRVQENIQYF
TRBD1	TRBV28	CASITRDRDSGELFF
-	TRBV19	CASSDRTYGYTF
-	TRBV7-2	CASSFRDSTNEQFF
-	TRBV10-2	CASSDYSETTYEQYF
-	TRBV6-4	CARTVLFPLNQPQHF
-	TRBV7-9	CASSLMLSYEQYF
TRBD1	TRBV14	CASSKSGTGRYEQYF
-	TRBV6-5	CASSYIADLLGEQYF
TRBD1	TRBV5-1	CASSLMQGARYNEQFF
TRBD1	TRBV6-5	CASSYGQGVTGELFF